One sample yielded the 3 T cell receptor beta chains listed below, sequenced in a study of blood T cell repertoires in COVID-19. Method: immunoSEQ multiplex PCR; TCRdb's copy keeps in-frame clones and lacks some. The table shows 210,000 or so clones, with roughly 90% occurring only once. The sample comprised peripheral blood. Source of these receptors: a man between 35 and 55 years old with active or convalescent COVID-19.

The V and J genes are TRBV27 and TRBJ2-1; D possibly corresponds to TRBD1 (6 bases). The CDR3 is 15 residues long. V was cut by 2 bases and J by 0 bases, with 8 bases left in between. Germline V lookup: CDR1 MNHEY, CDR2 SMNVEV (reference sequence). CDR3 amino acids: CASSLGGFSYNEQFF. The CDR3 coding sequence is TGTGCCAGCAGTTTAGGGGGCTTCTCCTACAATGAGCAGTTCTTC.

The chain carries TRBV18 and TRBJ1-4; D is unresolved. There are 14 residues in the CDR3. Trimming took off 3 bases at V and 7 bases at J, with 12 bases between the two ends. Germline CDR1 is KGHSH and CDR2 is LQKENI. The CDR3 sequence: CASSPSREVEKLFF. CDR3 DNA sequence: TGTGCCAGCTCACCCTCACGAGAGGTTGAAAAACTGTTTTTT.

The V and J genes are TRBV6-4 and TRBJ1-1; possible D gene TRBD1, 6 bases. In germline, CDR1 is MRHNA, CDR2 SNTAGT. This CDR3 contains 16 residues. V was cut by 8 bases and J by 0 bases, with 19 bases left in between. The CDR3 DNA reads TGTGCCAGCCGGTTAAGGGCGGGGGCGTTGAACACTGAAGCTTTCTTT. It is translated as CASRLRAGALNTEAFF.